What follows are 5 T cell receptor beta chains derived from one specimen sequenced in a study of CD8 T cells in Susac syndrome (dated by TCRdb to about 2019). The receptor library was made with the immunoSEQ multiplex PCR assay. RNA was extracted using the RNeasy kit, and roughly 0.5 to 1 ug of the RNA was reverse transcribed with random hexamers. TCRdb reran the public reads through fastp at Q25 and MiXCR, keeping productive beta chains. Each CDR3 protein appears once, grouped with its most common genes and DNA. The sample yields about 200,000 distinct CDR3 sequences; around 93% were counted once. The ten largest clonotypes hold roughly 0.096% of the sample. The specimen was CD4+ T cells from PBMCs. The origin of the receptors is a human donor in good health.

V usage is TRBV11-2 and J usage is TRBJ2-3; the match to TRBD2 covers 13 bases. The germline V gene has CDR1 SGHAT and CDR2 FQNNGV. The CDR3 is 15 residues long. With V trimmed by 5 bases and J by 6 bases, 5 bases remained unmatched. CDR3 bases: TGTGCCAGCAGCCCCAGGACTAGCGGGGGTGATACGCAGTATTTT. This gives the protein CASSPRTSGGDTQYF.

The chain employs TRBV9 and TRBJ1-5, with TRBD1 identical over 10 bases. The V gene end was trimmed by 0 bases and the J gene end by 6 bases; junction bases not matched to a gene: 3. Germline CDR1 reads SGDLS; CDR2 reads YYNGEE. The CDR3 has 15 residues. The CDR3 protein is CASSVEGTGVQPQHF. DNA of the CDR3: TGTGCCAGCAGCGTAGAGGGGACAGGGGTTCAGCCCCAGCATTTT.

This rearrangement joins TRBV2 to TRBJ1-5; weak D call: TRBD1 (6 bases). Trimming stripped 4 bases from V and 6 bases from J, with 19 bases between. The germline V gene has CDR1 SNHLY and CDR2 FYNNEI. There are 16 residues in the CDR3. CDR3 in amino acids: CASSGETGLLGQPQHF. CDR3 nucleotides: TGTGCCAGCAGTGGCGAGACAGGTCTTCTCGGTCAGCCCCAGCATTTT.

This clonotype was observed a single time. The chain is built from TRBV5-1 and TRBJ2-2; weak D call: TRBD1 (6 bases). Germline V gene lookup returns CDR1 SGHRS and CDR2 YFSETQ. Trimming pared 0 bases from V and 2 bases from J, leaving 14 bases between. The CDR3 sequence is 17 residues long. The chain's CDR3 is CASSLESTGLNTGELFF. CDR3 DNA: TGCGCCAGCAGCTTGGAATCGACAGGCCTTAACACCGGGGAGCTGTTTTTT.

This clonotype was seen only once. The V call is TRBV7-2, the J call TRBJ1-2, with D maybe TRBD1 (5 bases). Deletions cut 4 bases from V and 6 bases from J, with 15 bases between. Per the germline V gene, CDR1 is SGHTA and CDR2 is FQGNSA. The CDR3 is 14 amino acids. CDR3 in amino acids: CASSSSGRGDGYTF. The DNA of the CDR3 is TGTGCCAGCAGCTCTTCGGGGAGGGGTGATGGCTACACCTTC.